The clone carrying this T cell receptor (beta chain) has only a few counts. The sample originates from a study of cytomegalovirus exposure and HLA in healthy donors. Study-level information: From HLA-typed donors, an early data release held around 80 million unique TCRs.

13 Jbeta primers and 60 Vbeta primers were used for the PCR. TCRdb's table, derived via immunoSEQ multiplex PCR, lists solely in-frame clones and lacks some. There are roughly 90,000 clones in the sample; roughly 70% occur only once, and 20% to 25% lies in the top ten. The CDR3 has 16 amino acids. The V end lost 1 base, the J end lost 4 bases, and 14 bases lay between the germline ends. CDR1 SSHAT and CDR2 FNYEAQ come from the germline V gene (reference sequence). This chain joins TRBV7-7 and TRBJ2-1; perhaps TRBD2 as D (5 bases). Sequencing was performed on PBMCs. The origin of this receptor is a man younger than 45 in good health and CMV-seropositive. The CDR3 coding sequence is TGTGCCAGCAGCTTAGGTATCCGGGATGGGTACAATGAGCAGTTCTTC. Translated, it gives CASSLGIRDGYNEQFF.